Below, one T cell receptor beta chain is given with its context. What it binds is unknown. Germline CDR1 and CDR2: LNHDA and SQIVND (reference sequence). The CDR3 is 14 amino acids. The germline V and J ends were trimmed by 3 bases and 10 bases, with 18 bases remaining between them. The entry originates in a study of monozygotic twins with cystic fibrosis. Study-wide background: With about 15 PCR cycles, barcoded libraries came from roughly 3 micrograms of fragmented DNA.

Study-wide points: Age, concordance and disease severity did not associate with shared CDR3 numbers. Median Simpson clonality of approximately 0.0088 suggested naive T cells predominated.

The data were produced by immunoSEQ multiplex PCR, yet TCRdb's version contains in-frame clones alone and is incomplete. The sample lists over 15,000 clones; almost 97% were seen once. This rearrangement joins TRBV19 to TRBJ1-1, with D maybe TRBD1 (5 bases). The sequence derives from a girl aged 2 to 9 with cystic fibrosis. The sequenced sample consisted of blood. The DNA of the CDR3 is TGTGCCAGTAGTATTGTGGGTTCCTTCGGGGGAGCTTTCTTT. Translating gives CASSIVGSFGGAFF.